This TCR beta chain was sequenced for a study of CD8+ T cells in alopecia areata. In the study overall: Those patients who were treated received oral tofacitinib, which was given at 5 to 10 mg twice daily for moderate-to-severe alopecia areata. The study's findings and limits: Higher clonality was seen in lesional scalp than in normal scalp, especially in alopecia totalis/universalis.

RNA extraction and reverse transcription yielded cDNA as sequencing template. The data were produced by immunoSEQ multiplex PCR, yet TCRdb's version contains in-frame clones alone and is incomplete. The sample records some 120,000 clones, roughly 50% being singletons. For this clone: Antigen unknown.

Treatment reported: oral pan-JAK inhibitor, 5-10 mg twice daily. The CDR3 has 11 residues. Germline V gene sequence: CDR1 SQVTM, CDR2 ANQGSEA. Trimming cost V 6 bases and J 7 bases, with 12 bases left between them. The clonotype was recovered from a human donor with alopecia areata. The genes are TRBV29-1 and TRBJ1-2; D call uncertain. The sample in question was CD8+ T cells sorted from blood, obtained at week 24, from a patient treated with tofacitinib. The chain's CDR3 is CSVHSESGYTF. The CDR3, as DNA: TGCAGCGTCCACAGCGAGTCTGGCTACACCTTC. Full variable domain (remainder filled in from reference TRBV29-1 and TRBJ1-2): SAVISQKPSRDICQRGTSLTIQCQVDSQVTMMFWYRQQPGQSLTLIATANQGSEATYESGFVIDKFPISRPNLTFSTLTVSNMSPEDSSIYLCSVHSESGYTFGSGTRLTVV.